The source of this T cell receptor (beta chain) is a study of spatial heterogeneity in lung cancer. This clonotype was counted a single time. CDR1 and CDR2 from the germline V gene are SGHAT and FQNNGV. There are 15 residues in the CDR3. V shed 1 base, J shed 10 bases, and the junction held 6 bases outside the gene matches. Using its own MiXCR run on the 5' RACE reads, TCRdb lists one record per CDR3 protein. In the table there are about 110,000 distinct CDR3 sequences, approximately 10% of which are singletons. Sample time point: blood at routine non-recurrence follow-up after resection. The origin of this receptor is a female donor with early-stage non-small cell lung cancer. J is TRBJ2-1 and V is TRBV11-2; TRBD2 matches 11 bases. This specimen consisted of PBMCs, obtained at follow-up. The CDR3 is CASSLGLAGSREQFF. The CDR3 coding sequence is TGTGCCAGCAGCTTAGGACTAGCGGGATCACGGGAGCAGTTCTTC.